This is a list of T cell receptor beta chains from one sample in a study of cytomegalovirus exposure and HLA in healthy donors. Profiling relied on immunoSEQ multiplex PCR, and the TCRdb table lists in-frame clones only, not all of them. The sample consists of roughly 250,000 clones, 75% to 85% of them appearing once. Source material: PBMCs. All receptors derive from a girl aged 2 to 10 in good health and CMV-seronegative. Both conserved end residues are part of each CDR3. D genes are given only for firm matches. Clone size is given for some rows only: seen once, a few or many times, or a class if the clone is expanded.

v_call,j_call,clone_size,d_call,cdr3_aa,cdr3_nt
TRBV10-1,TRBJ2-1,NA,TRBD2,CASSDVFSGRAGEQFF,TGCGCCAGCAGTGATGTGTTTAGCGGGAGGGCAGGGGAGCAGTTCTTC
TRBV6-1,TRBJ2-7,NA,TRBD2,CASGSIAGASYEQYF,TGTGCCAGCGGTAGCATAGCGGGAGCCAGCTACGAGCAGTACTTC
TRBV15,TRBJ2-1,NA,TRBD2,CATTQLAGIHNEQFF,TGTGCCACCACCCAACTAGCGGGGATTCACAATGAGCAGTTCTTC
TRBV7-9,TRBJ2-3,NA,TRBD2,CASSLRLAGTDTQYF,TGTGCCAGCAGCTTAAGACTAGCAGGCACAGATACGCAGTATTTT
TRBV27,TRBJ2-7,NA,TRBD2,CASSSNPSGASYEQYF,TGTGCCAGCAGTTCTAACCCTAGCGGGGCTTCCTACGAGCAGTACTTC
TRBV28,TRBJ2-5,NA,TRBD1,CASRSGGGIEETQYF,TGTGCCAGCAGATCAGGGGGCGGGATAGAGGAGACCCAGTACTTC
TRBV6-5,TRBJ1-2,NA,TRBD1,CASSSTQTGVDYGYTF,TGTGCCAGCAGTTCAACACAAACAGGGGTCGACTATGGCTACACCTTC
TRBV5-8,TRBJ1-2,NA,TRBD1,CASTRGQEFYGYTF,TGTGCCAGCACGCGAGGACAGGAGTTCTATGGCTACACCTTC
TRBV7-8,TRBJ2-2,few,NA,CASSLRGQAGELFF,TGTGCCAGCAGCTTAAGGGGCCAGGCCGGGGAGCTGTTTTTT
TRBV30,TRBJ2-5,NA,NA,CAWKTNTVLQYF,TGTGCCTGGAAAACCAATACGGTGCTTCAGTACTTC
TRBV27,TRBJ1-2,NA,NA,CASSSDSYGYTF,TGTGCCAGCAGTTCGGACAGCTATGGCTACACCTTC
TRBV7-9,TRBJ2-2,NA,NA,CASSLLSWRGGELFF,TGTGCCAGCAGCTTATTGTCGTGGAGGGGCGGGGAGCTGTTTTTT
TRBV28,TRBJ2-7,NA,NA,CASSLDSSYEQYF,TGTGCCAGCAGTTTGGACAGCTCCTACGAGCAGTACTTC